What follows describes a single TCR beta chain. Its antigen is currently not known. Base qualities are missing; no much larger clone stands one base away. Other DNA sequences in the same sample also yield this CDR3. The germline V gene yields MDHEN for CDR1 and SYDVKM for CDR2. Unmatched junction bases come to 1, with V trimmed by 4 bases and J by 4 bases. The CDR3 runs 12 residues from the cysteine to the phenylalanine. The only DNA kept is the CDR3, 36 bases in frame from the first base. This sample is drawn from a study of shared clonotypes between healthy human individuals (TCRdb year 2020). With regard to the full study: The cohort included three men and a couple of women between 18 and 49 years of age. For each donor, CD4 naive and CD4 memory were each given three plates, CD8 naive was given two plates, and CD8 memory was given one plate. The study deeply sequenced blood TCR repertoires of about 5 healthy adults to estimate repertoire size and the extent of clonotype sharing between individuals. Libraries were prepared and TCR repertoires were sequenced by different laboratories using diverse techniques, in order to increase sequencing depth and limit assay-specific biases. Per donor, leukapheresis produced somewhere between about 0.85 and 8.9 billion PBMCs. The study at large found these results: Rarefaction of sorted-subset datasets indicated incomplete sequencing despite the large sequencing depth. Roughly 5% of naive CD4, 3.5% of naive CD8, around 2.3% of memory CD4, and 0.4% of memory CD8 clonotypes were shared across a few donors. Compared with non-shared clonotypes, the clonotypes found in all four sorted-subset donors had higher generation probabilities. The genetic and exposure-history diversity represented was limited by the small number of donors. Pairwise subsampling indicated that sequencing depth was expected to affect the degree of clonotype sharing among donors. Naive subsets generally had larger estimated clonotype richness than memory subsets. Sampling was restricted to blood, and TCR repertoires in tissues likely differ from the TCR repertoires found in blood.

Using the deep immunoSEQ assay, TCR CDR3 regions were amplified from genomic DNA by multiplex PCR. Genomic DNA extracted from each cell subset was distributed evenly over all wells of several immunoSEQ 96-well plates, and each plate served as one replicate. Each replicate PCR for sorted subsets received about 180 ng genomic DNA, equal to about 30,000 T cell genomes. Purified libraries were quantified with a Qubit 3.0 fluorometer, sized on a Bioanalyzer 2100, and re-quantified with the KAPA Library Quantification kit. A separate single-read 150-cycle Illumina NextSeq 550 flow cell was used to sequence each immunoSEQ 96-well plate. The source study handled its data this way. Because the immunoSEQ output held only junctional sequences and lacked quality scores, the filtering could not match the filtering applied to full-length reads. Sequences were annotated with PyIR, a Python wrapper for IgBLAST v1.9, and V/J genes and CDR3 were assigned using IMGT germline references. Reads were removed for weak V/J assignments (E-value above 1e-6), missing CDR3, stop codons, out-of-frame junctions, or ambiguous translated residues. V3J clonotypes were defined as sequences sharing an identical inferred V gene, J gene, and CDR3 amino acid sequence. Percentage overlap between repertoires was computed as shared unique clonotypes divided by the size of the smaller repertoire. Richness of each repertoire was evaluated using RTK rarefaction, the Chao1 estimator, and Recon v2.1 estimates of unobserved clonotypes. Generation probabilities for all TCRbeta clonotypes obtained by the gDNA method from a few donors were computed using OLGA. TCRdb took this table from immuneACCESS and kept in-frame rearrangements with V and J called. Such tables lack part of the clones; where checked against another copy, unresolved V genes explain under half of the gap, and the rest is unexplained. V and J calls and clone size are as listed in that table; D and trimming were resolved from the DNA. The sample table lists some 2,500,000 clones, 93% of them with a count of one. The biggest ten clones account for 0.36% of the sample.

Healthy HIV-negative adults with no recently reported acute infections or vaccinations were included as donors. All donors were Caucasian adults living in Nashville, Tennessee, USA. CD4+ T cells were enriched by magnetic negative selection; naive cells were then positively selected on CD45RA, and the negative fraction formed the memory subset. Blood was obtained by leukapheresis, after which PBMCs were separated by Ficoll-Histopaque density gradient centrifugation and cryopreserved in liquid nitrogen vapor phase. Analytical flow cytometry was used to check the purity and quantity of each magnetically sorted T cell population. Each sorted fraction had its genomic DNA isolated and then quantified by UV absorbance on a Nanodrop 2000c.

The sequence links TRBV28 to TRBJ2-7; a stretch of 7 junction bases matches TRBD2. The sample comprised naive CD4+ T cells from PBMCs. This specimen's cell subset or site label, interpreted: CD45RA+ positively selected. The TCR was taken from a man aged 18 to 30 in good health. Some clones in this sample may be carry-over from other donors' samples. The CDR3 protein is CASSWGGYEQYF. The nucleotide sequence reads as follows: TGTGCCAGCAGTTGGGGGGGGTACGAGCAGTACTTC.